The rows below give T cell receptor beta chains drawn from one sample of a study of T-cell reconstitution after alpha-beta-depleted transplantation in children. TCRdb analysed the PCR reads with MiXCR anew, one entry per CDR3 protein. The sample gives 530,000 or so distinct CDR3 sequences, 20% to 30% of which show up once; around 36% is in the top ten. The sequencing used PBMCs, collected before TCRalphabeta/CD19-depleted stem cell transplant. Receptors originate from a boy younger than two with Wiskott-Aldrich syndrome, due to receive a stem cell transplant. Each CDR3 is given with its conserved first and last residue. The order of the fields is J gene, clone size, D gene, V gene, CDR3 protein, CDR3 DNA. The D gene is left open where the match is weak. Rows may omit the clone size; those that give it use once, few, many or a size class.

>TRBJ2-1|few|-|TRBV27
CASSLDSTILNEQFF
TGTGCCAGCAGTTTAGACTCTACGATCCTCAATGAGCAGTTCTTC
>TRBJ2-5|-|TRBD2|TRBV11-2
CASSLEMVAGGRGETQYF
TGTGCCAGCAGCTTAGAAATGGTGGCGGGAGGTCGGGGGGAGACCCAGTACTTC
>TRBJ2-3|few|TRBD2|TRBV10-3
CAISAGGPDTQYF
TGTGCCATCTCCGCGGGAGGGCCTGATACGCAGTATTTT
>TRBJ2-3|few|TRBD2|TRBV12-3/TRBV12-4
CASSLSPPLAGGAGTDTQYF
TGTGCCAGCAGTTTGAGTCCGCCACTAGCGGGGGGGGCTGGCACAGATACGCAGTATTTT
>TRBJ1-2|-|-|TRBV7-2
CASSLGRQVYGYTF
TGTGCCAGCAGCTTAGGCCGACAGGTTTATGGCTACACCTTC
>TRBJ2-5|few|TRBD2|TRBV12-3/TRBV12-4
CASSQTGLGRTQYF
TGTGCCAGCAGTCAAACCGGACTAGGACGGACCCAGTACTTC
>TRBJ2-1|-|-|TRBV5-1
CASSLGGQNHYNEQFF
TGCGCCAGCAGCCTTGGGGGGCAGAATCATTACAATGAGCAGTTCTTC
>TRBJ2-1|-|TRBD2|TRBV12-3/TRBV12-4
CASTISGRAYNEQFF
TGTGCCAGCACCATCAGCGGGAGGGCCTACAATGAGCAGTTCTTC
>TRBJ2-1|few|-|TRBV12-3/TRBV12-4
CASRLGELRAREQFF
TGTGCCAGCAGGCTGGGGGAGCTGAGGGCTCGAGAGCAGTTCTTC
>TRBJ2-5|-|-|TRBV12-3/TRBV12-4
CASSLAGRDWTQETQYF
TGTGCCAGCAGTTTAGCTGGTCGGGACTGGACGCAAGAGACCCAGTACTTC
>TRBJ2-2|-|-|TRBV29-1
CSVLTSMNTGELFF
TGCAGCGTTCTTACTAGCATGAACACCGGGGAGCTGTTTTTT
>TRBJ1-4|few|-|TRBV15
CATRTFTATNEKLFF
TGTGCCACCAGGACCTTTACAGCAACTAATGAAAAACTGTTTTTT
>TRBJ2-1|-|-|TRBV7-2
CASSPSWAGDEQFF
TGTGCCAGCAGCCCCTCCTGGGCTGGCGATGAGCAGTTCTTC
>TRBJ2-7|-|TRBD1|TRBV9
CASSEGQGAYEQYF
TGTGCCAGCAGCGAGGGACAGGGGGCCTACGAGCAGTACTTC